Each of the 23 T cell receptor beta chains below was sequenced from the same sample in a study of CD8 T cells in ankylosing spondylitis. The study's findings and limits: Within ankylosing spondylitis blood, a TCR beta motif made up of seven to nine highly homologous variants appeared to be characteristic.

A single record per CDR3 protein comes from TCRdb applying MiXCR to the 5' RACE reads. The data show some 800,000 distinct CDR3 sequences, around 11% seen once. These receptors are not linked to any known antigen. The source material was blood, either unsorted or a sorted T cell fraction (not recorded which). The source is a male donor with ankylosing spondylitis.

This sequence joins TRBV20-1 and TRBJ2-7; no clear D. Germline loops: CDR1 DFQATT, CDR2 SNEGSKA (reference sequence). V lost 4 bases and J 12 bases, leaving 13 bases between the germline ends. This CDR3 has 10 residues. CDR3 nucleotides: TGCAGTGCTACGAGACTGATGTCGTACTTC. Amino acid sequence: CSATRLMSYF.

This clonotype turned up a few times. J is TRBJ2-7 and V is TRBV5-1, with D possibly being TRBD1 or TRBD2 (5 bases each). The CDR3 is 16 residues long. V was clipped by 4 bases and J by 3 bases, with 20 bases between them. The germline V gene encodes CDR1 SGHRS and CDR2 YFSETQ. The CDR3 DNA is TGCGCCAGCAGCCCCCGAGCAGGACGTGGGGGCTACGAGCAGTACTTC. Translation gives CASSPRAGRGGYEQYF.

V and J are TRBV10-3 and TRBJ1-2; 8 positions match TRBD1. The CDR3 has 12 residues. The V segment lost 10 bases and the J segment 4 bases; nucleotides outside the gene matches: 5. Germline V gene sequence: CDR1 ENHRY, CDR2 SYGVKD. CDR3 amino acids: CATKDRAYGYTF. For the CDR3, the DNA is TGTGCCACCAAGGACAGGGCCTATGGCTACACCTTC.

This clonotype has only a few counts. The gene calls are TRBV6-1 and TRBJ1-2; D is unresolved. This CDR3 contains 14 residues. V was trimmed by 8 bases and J by 8 bases, leaving 21 bases between them. Germline CDR1 MNHNS, CDR2 SASEGT. CDR3: CASAPGSLFGGYTF. The CDR3 DNA reads as TGTGCCAGCGCCCCGGGTTCACTCTTTGGAGGCTACACCTTC.

There are many counts of this clonotype. V and J are TRBV5-1 and TRBJ2-2; D is unresolved. The length of the CDR3 is 15 residues. The V end was cut by 2 bases, the J end by 2 bases, with 10 bases between. The germline CDR1 and CDR2 sequences are SGHRS and YFSETQ. The CDR3 DNA follows: TGCGCCAGCAGCTTCCGAGACATCAACACCGGGGAGCTGTTTTTT. Protein sequence: CASSFRDINTGELFF.

This clonotype showed up just a few times. A read error may produce the germline difference seen at one junction end. The chain uses TRBV7-2 and TRBJ2-5; 13 nucleotides line up with TRBD2. The CDR3 has 16 amino acids. The germline CDR1 and CDR2 sequences are SGHTA and FQGNSA. The CDR3 is CASSIAGLAGVETQYF. CDR3 nucleotides: TGTGCCAGCAGCATAGCCGGACTAGCGGGGGTAGAGACCCAGTACTTC.

CDR3 region: CASSYITRGRQGHGYTF. The CDR3 nucleotides read TGTGCCAGCAGTTACATCACCCGCGGGCGGCAGGGACATGGCTACACCTTC. The genes are TRBV6-5 and TRBJ1-2; maybe TRBD1 (5 bases). Trimming removed 2 bases at V and 6 bases at J, with 22 bases between. In germline, CDR1 is MNHEY, CDR2 SVGAGI. The CDR3 is 17 residues long.

This clonotype showed up just a few times. The chain has TRBV20-1 and TRBJ1-6; perhaps TRBD1 as D (6 bases). The CDR3 sequence is 14 residues long. Germline V gene lookup returns CDR1 DFQATT and CDR2 SNEGSKA (reference sequence). The germline V and J ends were trimmed by 6 bases and 6 bases, with 15 bases remaining between them. The CDR3 protein is CSAQGQGSNSPLHF. The DNA of the CDR3 is TGCAGTGCACAGGGCCAGGGAAGTAATTCACCCCTCCACTTT.

This clonotype has just a few counts. The chain uses TRBV15 and TRBJ1-4, with D possibly matching TRBD1 (6 bases). The CDR3 runs 15 residues. Germline CDR1 is LNHNV and CDR2 is YYDKDF (reference sequence). V lost 3 bases, J lost 0 bases, and 8 bases lay in between. The CDR3 sequence: CATSRPGATNEKLFF. Written as DNA, the CDR3 is TGTGCCACCAGCAGGCCAGGGGCAACTAATGAAAAACTGTTTTTT.

This rearrangement joins TRBV11-2 to TRBJ2-1; TRBD2 matches at 8 bases. V was clipped by 3 bases and J by 6 bases; unmatched bases: 13. This CDR3 spans 17 amino acids. Germline V gene data show CDR1 as SGHAT and CDR2 as FQNNGV. CDR3 sequence: CASSFKARTSRGNEQFF. CDR3 bases: TGTGCCAGCAGCTTCAAGGCCCGGACTAGCAGGGGCAATGAGCAGTTCTTC.

The sample holds many counts of this clonotype. The rearrangement links TRBV20-1 to TRBJ1-3, with D possibly being TRBD1 (6 bases). The V gene's germline CDR1 is DFQATT and CDR2 SNEGSKA (reference sequence). The CDR3 is made up of 13 amino acids. CDR3 amino acids: CSARGGAGNTIYF. The CDR3 bases are TGCAGCGCCCGAGGGGGGGCTGGAAACACCATATATTTT.

This clonotype came up many times. The chain couples TRBV29-1 to TRBJ1-1; 7 nucleotides match TRBD1. Trimming at V came to 7 bases and at J to 1 base, leaving 6 bases not matched to a gene. Germline CDR1 and CDR2: SQVTM and ANQGSEA. The length of the CDR3 is 13 residues. The CDR3 DNA reads as TGCAGCGCACCGACAGGGACGAACACTGAAGCTTTCTTT. Translation: CSAPTGTNTEAFF.

The chain employs TRBV7-9 and TRBJ2-7; the D call may be TRBD1 or TRBD2 (5 bases each). The CDR3 is 14 amino acids. The V gene lost 6 bases and the J gene lost 3 bases, with 15 bases spanning the gap. Per the germline V gene, CDR1 is SEHNR and CDR2 is FQNEAQ (reference sequence). Written as DNA, the CDR3 is TGTGCCAGCAGTCTCCGGGGCCCTATCTACGAGCAGTACTTC. It yields the protein CASSLRGPIYEQYF.

V gene TRBV20-1 combines with J gene TRBJ1-6, with unresolved D. The CDR3 runs 12 residues. Germline V gives CDR1 DFQATT, CDR2 SNEGSKA (reference sequence). The V end lost 0 bases, the J end lost 7 bases, and 4 bases lay between the germline ends. The CDR3 DNA sequence: TGCAGTGCTAGAGAGATAAATTCACCCCTCCACTTT. Translation gives CSAREINSPLHF.

Many counts were recorded for this clonotype. The chain couples TRBV7-2 to TRBJ1-1; D not resolved. V lost 0 bases and J 8 bases, leaving 7 bases between the germline ends. This CDR3 contains 12 residues. Germline CDR1 and CDR2: SGHTA and FQGNSA. CDR3 in DNA: TGTGCCAGCAGCTTAGCGCACAGAGAAGCTTTCTTT. This gives the protein CASSLAHREAFF.

The chain recombines TRBV20-1 with TRBJ2-7; D uncertain. Trimming removed 7 bases at V and 0 bases at J, with 10 bases between. The germline V gene encodes CDR1 DFQATT and CDR2 SNEGSKA (reference sequence). The CDR3 is 12 amino acids. The CDR3 region has the DNA TGCAGTGTCACACGGACCTCCTACGAGCAGTACTTC. Translating gives CSVTRTSYEQYF.

This clonotype came up a few times. V is TRBV7-9 and J is TRBJ1-1, with 9 bases matching TRBD1. The V gene's germline CDR1 is SEHNR and CDR2 FQNEAQ (reference sequence). CDR3 length equals 17 residues. V dropped 1 base and J dropped 0; count of bases not matched to a gene: 6. The CDR3 here is CASSLGGGTGLNTEAFF. The CDR3 coding sequence is TGTGCCAGCAGCTTAGGAGGGGGGACAGGGTTGAACACTGAAGCTTTCTTT.

The CDR3 region has the DNA TGCGCCAGCAGCCCCCCTTCGGTAAGCACAGATACGCAGTATTTT. The encoded protein is CASSPPSVSTDTQYF. The genes are TRBV5-1 and TRBJ2-3, with D uncertain. CDR3 length: 15 residues. The germline V gene has CDR1 SGHRS and CDR2 YFSETQ. Trimming pared 4 bases from V and 0 bases from J, leaving 12 bases between.

This clonotype has more than one count but fewer than ten. One end of the junction fails to match germline, which may point to a read error. The rearrangement links TRBV7-7 to TRBJ2-2, with a weak D call TRBD1 (5 bases). The germline gives CDR1 SSHAT, CDR2 FNYEAQ (reference sequence). There are 16 residues in the CDR3. The CDR3 DNA reads as TGTGCTAGCAGCTCCCAAATAGGGGTCAACACCGGGGAGCTGTTTTTT. This codes for CASSSQIGVNTGELFF.

The CDR3 loop is CASSDRANEKLFF. CDR3 coding DNA: TGTGCCAGCAGTGACAGGGCTAATGAAAAACTGTTTTTT. J is TRBJ1-4 and V is TRBV6-1; TRBD1 might be the D (5 bases). CDR1 and CDR2 from the germline V gene are MNHNS and SASEGT. This CDR3 contains 13 residues. V was trimmed by 3 bases and J by 3 bases, leaving 5 bases between them.

This clonotype has only a few counts. The chain links TRBV4-2 to TRBJ2-7; 7 nucleotides line up with TRBD2. CDR3 size: 19 residues. Germline CDR1 reads LGHNA; CDR2 reads YNFKEQ. Unmatched junction bases numbered 17, after V lost 2 bases and J lost 1 base. The CDR3 DNA reads as TGTGCCAGCAGCCAAACCGTCGGGAGGCCAACCATAGAATCCTACGAGCAGTACTTC. It specifies CASSQTVGRPTIESYEQYF.

This clonotype was seen a handful of times. In DNA form, the CDR3 reads TGCAGTGCTAGAAAGACCGGGACTAGCTCCTACAATGAGCAGTTCTTC. This translates into CSARKTGTSSYNEQFF. V usage is TRBV20-1 and J usage is TRBJ2-1; 8 positions agree with TRBD2. The germline V gene has CDR1 DFQATT and CDR2 SNEGSKA (reference sequence). This CDR3 spans 16 amino acids. J was trimmed by 0 bases and V by 2 bases; bases with no gene match: 6.

This rearrangement joins TRBV7-2 to TRBJ1-2; 9 bases align to TRBD1. V shed 5 bases, J shed 6 bases, and the junction held 4 bases outside the gene matches. Per the germline V gene, CDR1 is SGHTA and CDR2 is FQGNSA. This CDR3 comprises 13 residues. DNA of the CDR3: TGTGCCAGCAGCCCCGGGACAGGGAATGGCTACACCTTC. Translating gives CASSPGTGNGYTF.